Sequencing of this T cell receptor beta chain was carried out in a study of T cells expressing NK-cell markers. About the study: Sorted CD3+CD56+NKG2C+, CD3+CD56+NKG2C- and CD3+CD56-NKG2C+ T cells provided the TCR beta repertoires. The sequencing cohort of eight donors included seven HCMV-seropositive individuals and one seronegative individual. Study-wide points: As a fraction of CD8+ T cells, dominant NKG2C+ clonotypes reached about 1.0-7.0% in 5 or 6 donors.

CDR1 and CDR2 from the germline V gene are DFQATT and SNEGSKA (reference sequence). The CDR3 is 15 residues long. With the 5' RACE reads reprocessed, TCRdb shows one record per CDR3 protein and no DNA. This sample's table has 300,000 to 500,000 distinct CDR3 sequences. As regards this clonotype: The antigen is not known.

The clonotype originates from a woman in her 50s in good health. The rearrangement links TRBV20-1 to TRBJ2-1; the D gene TCRdb calls, TRBD2, cannot be checked with no DNA. The sample taken for sequencing was blood T cells: a sorted CD56 or NKG2C T cell subset, CD4+ or CD8+ T cells, or bulk PBMC T cells (not recorded which). The CDR3 sequence: CSARDGRVAYNEQFF.